This T cell receptor beta chain was recorded in a study of T cells in Graves' hyperthyroidism and ophthalmopathy. The investigators amplified TCR beta CDR3 regions from RNA transcripts. A first-round RT-PCR of the TCR CDR3 used the HTBI primer set. In TCRdb, the multiplex PCR reads were re-called with MiXCR into one record per CDR3 protein. The data show 600,000 or so distinct CDR3 sequences, 46% seen once. Germline V CDR1 and CDR2: LNHNV, YYDKDF (reference sequence). The length of the CDR3 is 13 residues. The V and J ends lost 3 bases and 13 bases respectively, with 13 bases between them. Patients showing uncontrolled infection, other autoimmune disease, pregnancy or lactation were ineligible. This clonotype is a singleton in its sample.

The rearrangement joins TRBV15 to TRBJ1-6, with D hard to call. The TCR sequence derives from a woman younger than 35 with Graves' hyperthyroidism. Material for sequencing was peripheral blood or thyroid tissue (not recorded which). CDR3 residues: CATSSWGEQPLHF. In DNA form, the CDR3 reads TGTGCCACCAGCAGTTGGGGAGAACAGCCCCTCCACTTT. The variable domain in full, completed from reference TRBV15 and TRBJ1-6, reads DAMVIQNPRYQVTQFGKPVTLSCSQTLNHNVMYWYQQKSSQAPKLLFHYYDKDFNNEADTPDNFQSRRPNTSFCFLDIRSPGLGDTAMYLCATSSWGEQPLHFGNGTRLTVT.